A selection of T cell receptor beta chains follows, all from one sample in a study of a mutant IDH1 vaccine in newly diagnosed glioma. Antigen specificity for these receptors is unknown. The repertoire was sequenced with immunoSEQ multiplex PCR; TCRdb's copy has only in-frame clones and lacks some. Of 30,000 to 45,000 clones in the sample, roughly 80% were seen once. The sample was peripheral blood mononuclear cells (PBMCs), taken from a glioma patient whose treatment included an IDH1 peptide vaccine. These receptors all stem from a woman aged 25 to 39 with glioma. Some clones in this sample may be carry-over from other donors' samples. CDR3s include the opening cysteine and the closing phenylalanine or tryptophan. Fields, in order: CDR3 protein, CDR3 DNA, clone size, D gene, V gene, J gene, CDR3 length. A D gene is named only where the DNA matches it firmly. Rows may omit the clone size; those that give it use once, few, many or a size class.

CDR3aa: CSVCAGQGVAKNIQYF; CDR3nt: TGCAGCGTTTGTGCTGGACAGGGGGTAGCCAAAAACATTCAGTACTTC; abundance: .; d_gene: TRBD1; v_gene: TRBV29-1; j_gene: TRBJ2-4; len: 16
CDR3aa: CASSRKTGVEAFF; CDR3nt: TGTGCCAGCAGCCGCAAGACAGGAGTTGAAGCTTTCTTT; abundance: .; d_gene: .; v_gene: TRBV14; j_gene: TRBJ1-1; len: 13
CDR3aa: CASSAGTGWESGYGYTF; CDR3nt: TGTGCCAGCAGCGCCGGGACAGGGTGGGAATCAGGCTATGGCTACACCTTC; abundance: .; d_gene: TRBD1; v_gene: TRBV7-9; j_gene: TRBJ1-2; len: 17
CDR3aa: CASSISGGSYNEQFF; CDR3nt: TGTGCCAGCAGCATTAGCGGGGGCTCCTACAATGAGCAGTTCTTC; abundance: .; d_gene: TRBD2; v_gene: TRBV9; j_gene: TRBJ2-1; len: 15
CDR3aa: CASRTSGYNEQFF; CDR3nt: TGTGCCAGTAGGACTAGCGGCTACAATGAGCAGTTCTTC; abundance: .; d_gene: TRBD2; v_gene: TRBV19; j_gene: TRBJ2-1; len: 13
CDR3aa: CASSQGVSAEQFF; CDR3nt: TGCGCCAGCAGTCAGGGGGTGAGTGCTGAGCAGTTCTTC; abundance: .; d_gene: TRBD1; v_gene: TRBV10-1; j_gene: TRBJ2-1; len: 13
CDR3aa: CASSFPRGQNRNTEAFF; CDR3nt: TGCGCCAGCAGCTTCCCCAGGGGGCAAAACCGGAACACTGAAGCTTTCTTT; abundance: few; d_gene: TRBD1; v_gene: TRBV5-1; j_gene: TRBJ1-1; len: 17
CDR3aa: CATKSDRVNQPQHF; CDR3nt: TGTGCCACCAAGTCGGACAGGGTAAATCAGCCCCAGCATTTT; abundance: .; d_gene: TRBD1; v_gene: TRBV10-3; j_gene: TRBJ1-5; len: 14
CDR3aa: CASSVPGGGYEQYF; CDR3nt: TGTGCCAGCAGTGTCCCCGGGGGTGGCTACGAGCAGTACTTC; abundance: once; d_gene: .; v_gene: TRBV6-1; j_gene: TRBJ2-7; len: 14
CDR3aa: CASSIDWSGSYEQYF; CDR3nt: TGTGCCAGTAGTATAGATTGGAGCGGCTCCTACGAGCAGTACTTC; abundance: .; d_gene: .; v_gene: TRBV19; j_gene: TRBJ2-7; len: 15
CDR3aa: CASSWGQTYEQYF; CDR3nt: TGTGCCAGCAGCTGGGGACAAACCTACGAGCAGTACTTC; abundance: .; d_gene: .; v_gene: TRBV25-1; j_gene: TRBJ2-7; len: 13
CDR3aa: CASSFLQLSGNTIYF; CDR3nt: TGTGCCAGCAGCTTCCTACAGCTCTCTGGAAACACCATATATTTT; abundance: .; d_gene: .; v_gene: TRBV7-9; j_gene: TRBJ1-3; len: 15
CDR3aa: CSVGLAGVVFF; CDR3nt: TGCAGCGTTGGACTAGCGGGAGTCGTGTTCTTC; abundance: .; d_gene: TRBD2; v_gene: TRBV29-1; j_gene: TRBJ2-1; len: 11
CDR3aa: CASSQVDALTRSGANVLTF; CDR3nt: TGTGCCAGCAGCCAAGTTGACGCACTAACCCGCTCTGGGGCCAACGTCCTGACTTTC; abundance: .; d_gene: .; v_gene: TRBV14; j_gene: TRBJ2-6; len: 19
CDR3aa: CAIRGTVSNTEAFF; CDR3nt: TGTGCCATCAGAGGGACAGTATCGAACACTGAAGCTTTCTTT; abundance: few; d_gene: TRBD1; v_gene: TRBV10-3; j_gene: TRBJ1-1; len: 14
CDR3aa: CASRTLSGRTSSSYNEQFF; CDR3nt: TGTGCCAGCAGGACGTTGAGCGGGAGAACCTCTAGCTCCTACAATGAGCAGTTCTTC; abundance: .; d_gene: TRBD2; v_gene: TRBV13; j_gene: TRBJ2-1; len: 19
CDR3aa: CASSARSGLAGGPNEQYF; CDR3nt: TGTGCCAGCAGCGCCAGATCGGGACTAGCGGGAGGGCCGAACGAGCAGTACTTC; abundance: .; d_gene: TRBD2; v_gene: TRBV7-2; j_gene: TRBJ2-7; len: 18
CDR3aa: CASRTWATAYEQYF; CDR3nt: TGCGCCAGCAGAACTTGGGCCACAGCCTACGAGCAGTACTTC; abundance: .; d_gene: .; v_gene: TRBV23-1; j_gene: TRBJ2-7; len: 14
CDR3aa: CSVETWDYGYTF; CDR3nt: TGCAGCGTTGAAACGTGGGACTATGGCTACACCTTC; abundance: .; d_gene: .; v_gene: TRBV29-1; j_gene: TRBJ1-2; len: 12
CDR3aa: CAISIKTGRYNEQFF; CDR3nt: TGTGCCATCAGTATTAAGACAGGGAGATACAATGAGCAGTTCTTC; abundance: .; d_gene: TRBD1; v_gene: TRBV10-3; j_gene: TRBJ2-1; len: 15
CDR3aa: CASSPRGQGGEGYTF; CDR3nt: TGTGCCAGCAGCCCTAGAGGACAGGGAGGAGAAGGCTACACCTTC; abundance: medium-sized; d_gene: TRBD1; v_gene: TRBV7-2; j_gene: TRBJ1-2; len: 15
CDR3aa: CASSLHRGSTEAFF; CDR3nt: TGTGCCAGCAGTCTTCACAGGGGGAGTACTGAAGCTTTCTTT; abundance: .; d_gene: TRBD1; v_gene: TRBV6-5; j_gene: TRBJ1-1; len: 14
CDR3aa: CSVEQDYEQYF; CDR3nt: TGCAGCGTTGAGCAGGACTACGAGCAGTACTTC; abundance: .; d_gene: .; v_gene: TRBV29-1; j_gene: TRBJ2-7; len: 11
CDR3aa: CASSPTSGYSYEQYF; CDR3nt: TGTGCCAGTAGCCCCACTAGCGGATACTCCTACGAGCAGTACTTC; abundance: .; d_gene: TRBD2; v_gene: TRBV19; j_gene: TRBJ2-7; len: 15
CDR3aa: CASSLMAGTGHYEQYF; CDR3nt: TGTGCCAGCAGCTTAATGGCCGGGACAGGGCACTACGAGCAGTACTTC; abundance: .; d_gene: TRBD1; v_gene: TRBV7-8; j_gene: TRBJ2-7; len: 16
CDR3aa: CAWRDRGAGNTIYF; CDR3nt: TGTGCCTGGAGAGACAGGGGCGCTGGAAACACCATATATTTT; abundance: .; d_gene: TRBD1; v_gene: TRBV30; j_gene: TRBJ1-3; len: 14
CDR3aa: CASSTGEIYGYTF; CDR3nt: TGTGCCAGCAGTACGGGTGAGATTTATGGCTACACCTTC; abundance: .; d_gene: .; v_gene: TRBV6-1; j_gene: TRBJ1-2; len: 13
CDR3aa: CASSLSLQTGQLGYTF; CDR3nt: TGTGCCAGCAGTTTATCCCTCCAGACTGGGCAGTTAGGCTACACCTTC; abundance: few; d_gene: .; v_gene: TRBV27; j_gene: TRBJ1-2; len: 16
CDR3aa: CASSLEVSSYNEQFF; CDR3nt: TGTGCCAGCAGTTTAGAGGTGAGCTCCTACAATGAGCAGTTCTTC; abundance: .; d_gene: .; v_gene: TRBV27; j_gene: TRBJ2-1; len: 15
CDR3aa: CASSQGWGGRRTTYNEQFF; CDR3nt: TGCGCCAGCAGCCAAGGTTGGGGAGGACGAAGGACCACCTACAATGAGCAGTTCTTC; abundance: .; d_gene: .; v_gene: TRBV4-1; j_gene: TRBJ2-1; len: 19
CDR3aa: CASSQDRALSGNTIYF; CDR3nt: TGCGCCAGCAGCCAAGATCGGGCCCTCTCTGGAAACACCATATATTTT; abundance: once; d_gene: .; v_gene: TRBV4-1; j_gene: TRBJ1-3; len: 16
CDR3aa: CASSLSGLEMGMGGYTF; CDR3nt: TGTGCCAGCAGCTTATCGGGACTGGAGATGGGGATGGGTGGCTACACCTTC; abundance: .; d_gene: .; v_gene: TRBV7-6; j_gene: TRBJ1-2; len: 17
CDR3aa: CASSVSYAPHNEQFF; CDR3nt: TGTGCCAGCAGTGTTTCCTACGCACCACACAATGAGCAGTTCTTC; abundance: .; d_gene: .; v_gene: TRBV6-1; j_gene: TRBJ2-1; len: 15
CDR3aa: CASSGVGYEQYF; CDR3nt: TGTGCCAGCAGTGGTGTGGGCTACGAGCAGTACTTC; abundance: .; d_gene: .; v_gene: TRBV2; j_gene: TRBJ2-7; len: 12
CDR3aa: CAAHDGGTYEQYF; CDR3nt: TGTGCCGCCCATGATGGGGGTACCTACGAGCAGTACTTC; abundance: .; d_gene: .; v_gene: TRBV10-3; j_gene: TRBJ2-7; len: 13
CDR3aa: CASSLGAGNNEQFF; CDR3nt: TGTGCCAGCAGCTTAGGAGCAGGGAACAATGAGCAGTTCTTC; abundance: medium-sized; d_gene: .; v_gene: TRBV7-9; j_gene: TRBJ2-1; len: 14
CDR3aa: CAWRDTGTGITGYTF; CDR3nt: TGTGCCTGGAGGGACACCGGGACAGGGATTACTGGCTACACCTTC; abundance: .; d_gene: TRBD1; v_gene: TRBV30; j_gene: TRBJ1-2; len: 15
CDR3aa: CASSYSPGLTTYEQYF; CDR3nt: TGTGCCAGCAGTTACAGTCCAGGGCTAACCACCTACGAGCAGTACTTC; abundance: .; d_gene: .; v_gene: TRBV6-5; j_gene: TRBJ2-7; len: 16
CDR3aa: CASSPIGKRDTEAFF; CDR3nt: TGTGCCAGTAGCCCCATAGGGAAGCGGGACACTGAAGCTTTCTTT; abundance: .; d_gene: .; v_gene: TRBV19; j_gene: TRBJ1-1; len: 15
CDR3aa: CASSGTGRNTEAFF; CDR3nt: TGTGCCAGCAGTGGGACAGGGAGGAACACTGAAGCTTTCTTT; abundance: .; d_gene: TRBD1; v_gene: TRBV6-1; j_gene: TRBJ1-1; len: 14
CDR3aa: CAWSGTGGAFF; CDR3nt: TGTGCCTGGAGCGGGACAGGGGGGGCTTTCTTT; abundance: .; d_gene: TRBD1; v_gene: TRBV30; j_gene: TRBJ1-1; len: 11
CDR3aa: CASSPGTGAQETQYF; CDR3nt: TGTGCCAGCTCACCGGGGACAGGGGCTCAAGAGACCCAGTACTTC; abundance: .; d_gene: TRBD1; v_gene: TRBV18; j_gene: TRBJ2-5; len: 15
CDR3aa: CASSPKRLTGLDEKLFF; CDR3nt: TGTGCCAGCAGCCCCAAACGTTTGACGGGGTTGGATGAAAAACTGTTTTTT; abundance: .; d_gene: .; v_gene: TRBV21-1; j_gene: TRBJ1-4; len: 17
CDR3aa: CASSELGGMETQYF; CDR3nt: TGTGCCAGCAGTGAACTGGGGGGGATGGAGACCCAGTACTTC; abundance: .; d_gene: TRBD2; v_gene: TRBV2; j_gene: TRBJ2-5; len: 14
CDR3aa: CASSLGTGAEQPQHF; CDR3nt: TGTGCCAGCAGCTTGGGGACAGGGGCGGAACAGCCCCAGCATTTT; abundance: .; d_gene: TRBD1; v_gene: TRBV7-6; j_gene: TRBJ1-5; len: 15
CDR3aa: CSARGGGELFF; CDR3nt: TGCAGTGCTAGGGGGGGTGGGGAGCTGTTTTTT; abundance: .; d_gene: .; v_gene: TRBV20-1; j_gene: TRBJ2-2; len: 11
CDR3aa: CASSLWQTTVDTQYF; CDR3nt: TGTGCCAGCAGCTTATGGCAGACTACCGTGGATACGCAGTATTTT; abundance: .; d_gene: .; v_gene: TRBV7-9; j_gene: TRBJ2-3; len: 15
CDR3aa: CASRGREGYTF; CDR3nt: TGTGCCAGTAGGGGCAGGGAGGGCTACACCTTC; abundance: .; d_gene: .; v_gene: TRBV19; j_gene: TRBJ1-2; len: 11